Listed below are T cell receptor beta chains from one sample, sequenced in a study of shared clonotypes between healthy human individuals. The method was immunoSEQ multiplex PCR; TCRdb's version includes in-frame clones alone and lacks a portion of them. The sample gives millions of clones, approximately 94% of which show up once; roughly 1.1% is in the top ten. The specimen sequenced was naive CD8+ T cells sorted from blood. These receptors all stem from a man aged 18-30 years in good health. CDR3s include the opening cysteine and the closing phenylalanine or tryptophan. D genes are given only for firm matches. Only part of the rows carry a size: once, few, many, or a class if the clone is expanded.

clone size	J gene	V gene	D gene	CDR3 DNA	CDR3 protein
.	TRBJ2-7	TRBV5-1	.	TGCGCCAGCAGCTTTTCCGGGATATCTGGGGGTACCTACGAGCAGTACTTC	CASSFSGISGGTYEQYF
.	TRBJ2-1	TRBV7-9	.	TGTGCCAGCAGCTTAGCAGGGGCCTTCTCCTACAATGAGCAGTTCTTC	CASSLAGAFSYNEQFF
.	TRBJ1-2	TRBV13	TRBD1	TGTGCCAGCAGCCCTAAGCGGACAGGGGGCGACTCTAACTATGGCTACACCTTC	CASSPKRTGGDSNYGYTF
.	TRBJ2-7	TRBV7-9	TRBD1	TGTGCCAGCAGCTTCCCGGGACAGGGGCCCTACGAGCAGTACTTC	CASSFPGQGPYEQYF
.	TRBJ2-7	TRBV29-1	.	TGCAGCGTTGCTCTTCGGGGAGCCTACGAGCAGTACTTC	CSVALRGAYEQYF
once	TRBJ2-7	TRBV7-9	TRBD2	TGTGCCAGCAGCTACTTTAGCGGGGGTTACGAGCAGTACTTC	CASSYFSGGYEQYF
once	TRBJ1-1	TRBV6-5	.	TGTGCCAGCAGTTCAGGTAACACTGAAGCTTTCTTT	CASSSGNTEAFF
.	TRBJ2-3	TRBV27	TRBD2	TGTGCCAGCAGTTTTATTGGGGGGGAGGCAGATACGCAGTATTTT	CASSFIGGEADTQYF
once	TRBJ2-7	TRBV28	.	TGTGCCAGCAGTTTCGGGCCTAATGACGAGCAGTACTTC	CASSFGPNDEQYF
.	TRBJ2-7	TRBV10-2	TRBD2	TGCGCCAGCAGTGAGCGGGGACTACTCTCCTACGAGCAGTACTTC	CASSERGLLSYEQYF
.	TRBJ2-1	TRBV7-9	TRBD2	TGTGCCAGCAGCCCGAGGGAGGGGAGCTCCTACAATGAGCAGTTCTTC	CASSPREGSSYNEQFF
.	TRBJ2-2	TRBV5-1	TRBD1	TGCGCCAGCAGCCCGGGGACAGGGGACACCGGGGAGCTGTTTTTT	CASSPGTGDTGELFF
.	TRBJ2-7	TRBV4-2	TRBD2	TGTGCCAGCAGCCAAGAGTTAGCGGGGGCCTACGAGCAGTACTTC	CASSQELAGAYEQYF
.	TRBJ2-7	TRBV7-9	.	TGTGCCAGCAGCTTAGCCGACCGGGGGAATGGGGAGCAGTACTTC	CASSLADRGNGEQYF
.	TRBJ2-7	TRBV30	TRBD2	TGTGCCTCCTATACTAGCGGGAGCTACGAGCAGTACTTC	CASYTSGSYEQYF
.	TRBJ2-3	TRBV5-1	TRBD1	TGCGCCAGCAGAACCGGGACAGGTTTTCCAGATACGCAGTATTTT	CASRTGTGFPDTQYF
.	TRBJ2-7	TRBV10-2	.	TGCGCCAGCAGTGAGTCAGAATACGAGCAGTACTTC	CASSESEYEQYF
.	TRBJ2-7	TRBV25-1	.	TGTGCCAGCAGTGATAGACAGGCCTACGAGCAGTACTTC	CASSDRQAYEQYF
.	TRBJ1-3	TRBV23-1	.	TGCGCCAGCAGTCAGAAGGGGCCTGGAAACACCATATATTTT	CASSQKGPGNTIYF
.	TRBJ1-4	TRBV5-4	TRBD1	TGTGCCAGCACCCCGGACAGGGGAGAAAAACTGTTTTTT	CASTPDRGEKLFF
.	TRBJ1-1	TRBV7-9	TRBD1	TGTGCCAGCAGCTGGACAGGGGTGGGCACTGAAGCTTTCTTT	CASSWTGVGTEAFF
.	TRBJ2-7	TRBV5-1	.	TGCGCCAGCAGCTTGGCCGGGTTGGAACTAGGGATAAACGAGCAGTACTTC	CASSLAGLELGINEQYF
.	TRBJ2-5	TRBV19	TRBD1	TGTGCCAGTAGCCCCCGAGGGGGCAGAGACGAGACCCAGTACTTC	CASSPRGGRDETQYF
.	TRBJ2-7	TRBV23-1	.	TGCGCCAGCAGTCCCCCCCGGGAAGCGGGTTACGAGCAGTACTTC	CASSPPREAGYEQYF
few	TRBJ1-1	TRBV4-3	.	TGCGCCAGCAGCCAAGATCAAATGAACACTGAAGCTTTCTTT	CASSQDQMNTEAFF
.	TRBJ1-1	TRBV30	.	TGTGCCTGGAGCCCCCAAACAAGATCTGAAGCTTTCTTT	CAWSPQTRSEAFF
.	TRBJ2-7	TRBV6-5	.	TGTGCCAGCAGTGAGGGGCCCCTAGGCTACGAGCAGTACTTC	CASSEGPLGYEQYF
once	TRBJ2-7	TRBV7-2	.	TGTGCCAGCAGCTTAAGGGGGACGAGGCCCTACGAGCAGTACTTC	CASSLRGTRPYEQYF
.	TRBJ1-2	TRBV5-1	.	TGCGCCAGCAGCTTGGACGGCAGGGGACCTTACTATGGCTACACCTTC	CASSLDGRGPYYGYTF
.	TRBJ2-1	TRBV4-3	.	TGCGCCAGCAGCCAGGACGAACAGCGGAGCTCCTACAATGAGCAGTTCTTC	CASSQDEQRSSYNEQFF
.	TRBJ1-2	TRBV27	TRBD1	TGTGCCAGCAGTTTCCAGGGGGATCACTATGGCTACACCTTC	CASSFQGDHYGYTF
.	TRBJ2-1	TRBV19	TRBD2	TGTGCCAGTAGCCTAGCGGGCTCCTACAATGAGCAGTTCTTC	CASSLAGSYNEQFF
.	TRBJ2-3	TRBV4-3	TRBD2	TGCGCCAGCAGCCAAGCCCTAGCGGGCGGCACAGATACGCAGTATTTT	CASSQALAGGTDTQYF
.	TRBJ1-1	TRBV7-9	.	TGTGCCAGCAGCTTGACAGAGGGGATTGAAGCTTTCTTT	CASSLTEGIEAFF
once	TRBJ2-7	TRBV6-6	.	TGTGCCAGCAGAACTGGGACTGCCCCCGGCCACGAGCAGTACTTC	CASRTGTAPGHEQYF